These 6 T cell receptor beta chains originate from one sample sequenced in a study of T cells of healthy individuals. MiXCR, applied by TCRdb to the 5' RACE reads, yields one record per CDR3 protein. The table lists 60,000 to 80,000 distinct CDR3 sequences, under 20% of them singletons. The receptors here all came from a human donor in good health.

This clonotype has just a few counts. The rearrangement links TRBV24-1 to TRBJ1-5, with unresolved D. This CDR3 is built from 12 residues. Trimming removed 6 bases at V and 2 bases at J, with 4 bases between. CDR1 and CDR2 (germline): KGHDR, SFDVKD. The CDR3 coding sequence is TGTGCCACCAGTAAAGGCAATCAGCCCCAGCATTTT. Protein sequence: CATSKGNQPQHF.

This clonotype was seen at least ten times. The chain recombines TRBV20-1 with TRBJ1-6; the D is unclear. Germline V lookup: CDR1 DFQATT, CDR2 SNEGSKA (reference sequence). With 3 bases removed from V and 10 bases from J, the gap between germline ends came to 13 bases. This CDR3 is 13 amino acids long. The CDR3 reads CSARASVGSPLHF. In DNA, the CDR3 is TGCAGTGCTAGGGCCTCGGTTGGCTCACCCCTCCACTTT.

This clonotype was seen a few times. This chain connects TRBV4-3 to TRBJ2-7; 7 bases match TRBD1. V trimming: 4 bases; J trimming: 6 bases; junction bases outside the gene matches: 6. This CDR3 has 13 residues. CDR1 and CDR2 (germline): LGHNA, YSLEER. As DNA, the CDR3 is TGCGCCAGCAGCCTTCGAGGGGGCCGCGAGCAGTACTTC. Protein sequence: CASSLRGGREQYF.

The chain links TRBV27 to TRBJ2-5; 9 bases agree with TRBD1. V shed 7 bases, J shed 0 bases, and the junction held 12 bases outside the gene matches. The germline V gene encodes CDR1 MNHEY and CDR2 SMNVEV (reference sequence). The CDR3 runs to 17 residues. CDR3 residues: CASTKTGTGIYQETQYF. The CDR3 nucleotides read TGTGCCAGCACCAAAACCGGGACAGGGATCTACCAAGAGACCCAGTACTTC.

The rearrangement uses TRBV6-5 and TRBJ1-3; a weak D match, TRBD1 (5 bases). Germline CDR1 and CDR2: MNHEY and SVGAGI. There are 15 residues in the CDR3. V lost 8 bases, J lost 0 bases, and 14 bases lay in between. CDR3 DNA: TGTGCCAGCCGAGCGGGGGACTTCTCTGGAAACACCATATATTTT. Its protein product is CASRAGDFSGNTIYF.

Ten or more counts support this clonotype. The chain couples TRBV6-1 to TRBJ1-1, with a weak D call TRBD1 (6 bases). The V gene's germline CDR1 is MNHNS and CDR2 SASEGT. CDR3 length: 15 amino acids. The V end was cut by 1 base, the J end by 6 bases, with 15 bases between. CDR3 region: CASSEGKGGRAEAFF. The CDR3 nucleotides read TGTGCCAGCAGTGAAGGAAAAGGGGGTAGAGCTGAAGCTTTCTTT.